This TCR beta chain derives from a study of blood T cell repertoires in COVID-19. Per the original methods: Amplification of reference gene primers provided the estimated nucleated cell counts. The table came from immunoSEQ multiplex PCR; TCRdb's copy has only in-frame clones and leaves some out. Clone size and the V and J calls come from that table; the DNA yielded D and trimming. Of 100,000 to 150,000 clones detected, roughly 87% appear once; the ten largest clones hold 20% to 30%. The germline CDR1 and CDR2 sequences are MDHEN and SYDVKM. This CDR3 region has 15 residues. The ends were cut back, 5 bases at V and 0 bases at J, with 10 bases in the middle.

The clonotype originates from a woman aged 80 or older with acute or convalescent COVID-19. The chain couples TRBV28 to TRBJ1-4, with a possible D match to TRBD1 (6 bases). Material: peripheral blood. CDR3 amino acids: CASSLAGATNEKLFF. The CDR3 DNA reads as TGTGCCAGCAGTCTCGCAGGGGCAACTAATGAAAAACTGTTTTTT.